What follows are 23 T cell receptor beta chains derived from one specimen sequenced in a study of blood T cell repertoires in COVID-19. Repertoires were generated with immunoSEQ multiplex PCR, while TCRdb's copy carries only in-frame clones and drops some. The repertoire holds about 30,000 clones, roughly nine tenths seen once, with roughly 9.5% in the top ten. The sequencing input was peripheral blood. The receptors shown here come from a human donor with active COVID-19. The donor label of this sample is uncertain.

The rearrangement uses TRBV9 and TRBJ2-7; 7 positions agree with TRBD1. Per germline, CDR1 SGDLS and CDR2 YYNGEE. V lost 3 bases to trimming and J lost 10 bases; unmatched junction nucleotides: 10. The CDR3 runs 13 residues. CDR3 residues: CASSAGQELIQYF. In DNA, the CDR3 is TGTGCCAGCAGCGCTGGACAGGAATTGATTCAGTACTTC.

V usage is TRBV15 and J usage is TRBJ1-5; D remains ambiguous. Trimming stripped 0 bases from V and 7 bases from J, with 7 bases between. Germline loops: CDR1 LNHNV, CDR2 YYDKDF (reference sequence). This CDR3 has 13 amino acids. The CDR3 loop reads CATSRDRSQPQHF. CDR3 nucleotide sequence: TGTGCCACCAGCAGAGATAGGAGCCAGCCCCAGCATTTT. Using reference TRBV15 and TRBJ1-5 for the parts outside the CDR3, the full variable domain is DAMVIQNPRYQVTQFGKPVTLSCSQTLNHNVMYWYQQKSSQAPKLLFHYYDKDFNNEADTPDNFQSRRPNTSFCFLDIRSPGLGDTAMYLCATSRDRSQPQHFGDGTRLSIL.

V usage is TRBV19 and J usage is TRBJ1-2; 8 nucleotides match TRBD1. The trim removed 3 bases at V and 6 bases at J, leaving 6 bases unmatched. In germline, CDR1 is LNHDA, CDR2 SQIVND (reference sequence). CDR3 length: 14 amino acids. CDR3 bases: TGTGCCAGTAGTATGGACAGGGTTTTGAATGGCTACACCTTC. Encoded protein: CASSMDRVLNGYTF. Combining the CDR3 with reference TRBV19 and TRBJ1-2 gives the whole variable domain DGGITQSPKYLFRKEGQNVTLSCEQNLNHDAMYWYRQDPGQGLRLIYYSQIVNDFQKGDIAEGYSVSREKKESFPLTVTSAQKNPTAFYLCASSMDRVLNGYTFGSGTRLTVV.

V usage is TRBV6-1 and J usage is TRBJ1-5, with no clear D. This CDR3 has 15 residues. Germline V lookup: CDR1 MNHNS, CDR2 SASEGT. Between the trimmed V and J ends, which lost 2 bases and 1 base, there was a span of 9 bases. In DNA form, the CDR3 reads TGTGCCAGCAGTGAATGGAGTATGAGCAATCAGCCCCAGCATTTT. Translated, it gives CASSEWSMSNQPQHF.

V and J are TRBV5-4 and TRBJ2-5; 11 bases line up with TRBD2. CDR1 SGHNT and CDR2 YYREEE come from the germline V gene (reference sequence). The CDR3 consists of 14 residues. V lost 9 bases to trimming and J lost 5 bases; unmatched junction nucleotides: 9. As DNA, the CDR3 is TGTGCCATCCAACTAGCGGGGGCGCTCGAGACCCAGTACTTC. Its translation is CAIQLAGALETQYF.

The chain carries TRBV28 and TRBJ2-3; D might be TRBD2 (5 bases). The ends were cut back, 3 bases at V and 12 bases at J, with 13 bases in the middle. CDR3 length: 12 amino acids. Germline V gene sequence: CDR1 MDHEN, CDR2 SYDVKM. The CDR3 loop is CASSFEGTTQYF. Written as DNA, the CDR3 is TGTGCCAGCAGTTTTGAGGGCACAACTCAGTATTTT.

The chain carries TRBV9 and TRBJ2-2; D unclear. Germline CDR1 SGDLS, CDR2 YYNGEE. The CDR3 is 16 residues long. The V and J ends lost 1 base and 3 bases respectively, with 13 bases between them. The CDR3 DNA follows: TGTGCCAGCAGCGTACTCGCGGTCCCGGACACCGGGGAGCTGTTTTTT. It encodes CASSVLAVPDTGELFF.

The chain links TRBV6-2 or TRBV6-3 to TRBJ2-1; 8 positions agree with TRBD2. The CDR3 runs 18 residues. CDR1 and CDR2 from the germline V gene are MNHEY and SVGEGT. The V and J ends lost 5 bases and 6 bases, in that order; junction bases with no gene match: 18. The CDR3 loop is CASSARIVPGTRSNEQFF. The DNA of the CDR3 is TGTGCCAGCAGTGCCAGAATAGTGCCCGGGACTAGATCCAATGAGCAGTTCTTC.

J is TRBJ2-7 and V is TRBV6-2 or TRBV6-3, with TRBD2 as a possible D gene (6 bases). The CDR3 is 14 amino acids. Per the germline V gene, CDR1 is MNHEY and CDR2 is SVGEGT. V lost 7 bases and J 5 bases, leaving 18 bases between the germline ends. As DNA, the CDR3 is TGTGCCAGCACCCCCGGGAGTAAGCGGGACGAGCAGTACTTC. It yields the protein CASTPGSKRDEQYF.

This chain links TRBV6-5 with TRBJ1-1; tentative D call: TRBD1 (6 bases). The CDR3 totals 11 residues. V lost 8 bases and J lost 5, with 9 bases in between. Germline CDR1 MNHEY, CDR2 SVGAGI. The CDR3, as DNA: TGTGCCAGCCTTAGGGGGACTGAAGCTTTCTTT. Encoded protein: CASLRGTEAFF.

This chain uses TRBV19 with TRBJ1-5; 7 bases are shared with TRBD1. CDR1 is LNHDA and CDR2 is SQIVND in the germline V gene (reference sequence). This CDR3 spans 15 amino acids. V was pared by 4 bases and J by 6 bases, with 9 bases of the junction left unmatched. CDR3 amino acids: CASSKDRIGSQPQHF. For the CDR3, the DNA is TGTGCCAGTAGTAAGGACAGGATAGGAAGTCAGCCCCAGCATTTT.

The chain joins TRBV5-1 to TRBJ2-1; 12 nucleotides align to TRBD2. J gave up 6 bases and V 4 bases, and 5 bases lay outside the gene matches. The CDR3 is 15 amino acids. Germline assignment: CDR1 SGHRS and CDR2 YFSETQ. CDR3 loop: CASSPRLAGVNEQFF. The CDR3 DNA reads TGCGCCAGCAGCCCGAGACTAGCGGGGGTCAATGAGCAGTTCTTC.

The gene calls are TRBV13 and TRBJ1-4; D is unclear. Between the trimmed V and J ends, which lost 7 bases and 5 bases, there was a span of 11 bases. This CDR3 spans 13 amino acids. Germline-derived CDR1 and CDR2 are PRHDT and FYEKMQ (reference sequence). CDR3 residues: CASKAMGNEKLFF. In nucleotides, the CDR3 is TGTGCCAGCAAAGCCATGGGCAATGAAAAACTGTTTTTT.

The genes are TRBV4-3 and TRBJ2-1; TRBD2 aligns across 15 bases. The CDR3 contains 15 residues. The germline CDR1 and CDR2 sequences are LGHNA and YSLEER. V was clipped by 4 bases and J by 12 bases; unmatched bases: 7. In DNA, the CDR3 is TGCGCCAGCAGCCGAGGACTAGCGGGAGGGCCGGGGCAGTTCTTC. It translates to CASSRGLAGGPGQFF.

CDR3 nucleotides: TGTGCCAGCAGCTTCAGTCCGGGAAATAATTCACCCCTCCACTTT. Protein product: CASSFSPGNNSPLHF. This rearrangement joins TRBV11-2 to TRBJ1-6, with unresolved D. Trimming shortened V by 3 bases and J by 5 bases, and 11 bases separated the two germline ends. The CDR3 is made up of 15 amino acids. Germline CDR1 reads SGHAT; CDR2 reads FQNNGV.

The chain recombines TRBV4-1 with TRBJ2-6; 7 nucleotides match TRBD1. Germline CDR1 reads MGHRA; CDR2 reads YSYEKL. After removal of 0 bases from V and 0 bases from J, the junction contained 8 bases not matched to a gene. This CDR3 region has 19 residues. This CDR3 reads CASSQDWDSRSSGANVLTF. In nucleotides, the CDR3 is TGCGCCAGCAGCCAAGATTGGGACAGTAGATCCTCTGGGGCCAACGTCCTGACTTTC.

CDR3 sequence (DNA): TGTGCCAGCAGCCCAGCGGGGTCTAGCGGTCAAGAGACCCAGTACTTC. This gives the protein CASSPAGSSGQETQYF. V gene TRBV7-2 combines with J gene TRBJ2-5; 7 bases map to TRBD2. CDR1 SGHTA and CDR2 FQGNSA come from the germline V gene. The CDR3 length is 16 residues. The trim removed 5 bases at V and 2 bases at J, leaving 11 bases unmatched.

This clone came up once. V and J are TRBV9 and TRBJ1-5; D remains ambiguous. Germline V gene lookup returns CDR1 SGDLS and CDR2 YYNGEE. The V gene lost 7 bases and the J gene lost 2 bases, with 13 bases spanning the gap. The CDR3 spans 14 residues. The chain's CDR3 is CASSAGYGNQPQHF. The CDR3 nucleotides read TGTGCCAGCTCCGCGGGGTATGGCAATCAGCCCCAGCATTTT.

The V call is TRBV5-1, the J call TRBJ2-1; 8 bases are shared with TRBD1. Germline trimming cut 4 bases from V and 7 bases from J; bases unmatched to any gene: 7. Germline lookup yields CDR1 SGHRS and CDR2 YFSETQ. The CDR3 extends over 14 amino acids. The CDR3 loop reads CASSRSTGVNEQFF. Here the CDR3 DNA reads TGCGCCAGCAGCCGATCGACAGGGGTTAATGAGCAGTTCTTC. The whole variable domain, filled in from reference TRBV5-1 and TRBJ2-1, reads KAGVTQTPRYLIKTRGQQVTLSCSPISGHRSVSWYQQTPGQGLQFLFEYFSETQRNKGNFPGRFSGRQFSNSRSEMNVSTLELGDSALYLCASSRSTGVNEQFFGPGTRLTVL.

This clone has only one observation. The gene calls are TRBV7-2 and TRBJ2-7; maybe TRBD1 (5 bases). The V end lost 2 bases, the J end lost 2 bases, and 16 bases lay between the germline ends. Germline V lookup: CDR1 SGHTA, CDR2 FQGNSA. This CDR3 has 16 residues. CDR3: CASSLRWGREAYEQYF. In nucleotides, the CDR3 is TGTGCCAGCAGCTTACGTTGGGGCAGGGAAGCCTACGAGCAGTACTTC.

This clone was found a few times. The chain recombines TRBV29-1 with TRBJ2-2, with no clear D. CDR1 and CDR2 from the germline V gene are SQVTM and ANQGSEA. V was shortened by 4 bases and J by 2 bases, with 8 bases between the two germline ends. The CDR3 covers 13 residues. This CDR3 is CSVAPLNTGELFF. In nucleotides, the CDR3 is TGCAGCGTTGCTCCACTCAACACCGGGGAGCTGTTTTTT.

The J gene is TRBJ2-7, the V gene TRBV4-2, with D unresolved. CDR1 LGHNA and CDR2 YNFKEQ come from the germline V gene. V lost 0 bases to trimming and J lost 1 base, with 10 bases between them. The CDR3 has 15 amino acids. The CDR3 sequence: CASSQDARSSYEQYF. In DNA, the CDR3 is TGTGCCAGCAGCCAAGATGCCAGGTCATCCTACGAGCAGTACTTC.

The CDR3 spells CASSSNREGNEQFF. In DNA, the CDR3 is TGTGCCAGCAGCTCTAACAGGGAGGGCAATGAGCAGTTCTTC. The V gene is TRBV5-4, the J gene TRBJ2-1; D may be TRBD2 (7 bases). This CDR3 has 14 residues. V shed 3 bases and J shed 6 bases, with 13 bases lying between them. CDR1 is SGHNT, CDR2 YYREEE, per germline (reference sequence).